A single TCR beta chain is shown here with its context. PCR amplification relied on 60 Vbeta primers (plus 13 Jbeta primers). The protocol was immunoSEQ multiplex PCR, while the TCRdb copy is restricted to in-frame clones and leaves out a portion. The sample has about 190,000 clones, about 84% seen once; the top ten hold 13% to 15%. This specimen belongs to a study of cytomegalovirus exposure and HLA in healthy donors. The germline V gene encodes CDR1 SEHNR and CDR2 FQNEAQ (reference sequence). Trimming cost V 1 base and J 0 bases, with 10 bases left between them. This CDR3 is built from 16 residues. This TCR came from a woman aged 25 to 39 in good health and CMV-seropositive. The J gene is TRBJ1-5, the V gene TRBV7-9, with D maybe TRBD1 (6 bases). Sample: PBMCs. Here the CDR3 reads CASSLGGPYSNQPQHF. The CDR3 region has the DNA TGTGCCAGCAGCTTAGGGGGGCCTTATAGCAATCAGCCCCAGCATTTT.